These T cell receptor beta chains were read from a single sample in a study of OX40 agonist ivuxolimab in advanced cancers. Sequenced by immunoSEQ multiplex PCR; TCRdb stores in-frame clones only, minus some. The sample holds around 53,000 clones, around 84% seen once. The source was CD4+ or CD8+ T cells sorted from blood, collected in a trial of the OX40 agonist ivuxolimab. The receptor set was obtained from an adult with an advanced solid tumor such as melanoma, head and neck, liver or kidney cancer. The CDR3 runs from the conserved cysteine through the conserved F or W. The order of the fields is D gene, J gene, V gene, CDR3 length, clone size, CDR3 protein, CDR3 DNA. D genes are given only for firm matches. Not all rows give a size; the values are once, few, many and, for expanded clones, a class.

- TRBJ2-2 TRBV25-1 14 once CASSEPGLPGELFF TGTGCCAGCAGTGAACCTGGGCTTCCCGGGGAGCTGTTTTTT
- TRBJ2-5 TRBV5-5 14 once CASEHFRGKEAQYF TGTGCCAGCGAGCACTTCAGGGGTAAAGAGGCCCAGTACTTC
- TRBJ1-2 TRBV19 14 - CASSTNSFGYGYTF TGTGCCAGTAGTACGAACAGCTTTGGATATGGCTACACCTTC
TRBD2 TRBJ2-5 TRBV19 14 - CASTPSGRRETQYF TGTGCCAGTACCCCTAGCGGCCGGAGGGAGACCCAGTACTTC
- TRBJ1-4 TRBV6-5 15 - CASSRGGRVGEKLFF TGTGCCAGCAGCCGAGGGGGGAGGGTGGGTGAAAAACTGTTTTTT
- TRBJ1-5 TRBV2 15 - CASSDTSKSNQPQHF TGTGCCAGCAGTGACACGAGCAAGAGCAATCAGCCCCAGCATTTT
- TRBJ1-5 TRBV9 12 - CASSDRHQPQHF TGTGCCAGCAGCGACAGACATCAGCCCCAGCATTTT
TRBD1 TRBJ1-5 TRBV6-1 16 - CASSEAQDRGLQPQHF TGTGCCAGCAGTGAAGCGCAGGACAGGGGGTTGCAGCCCCAGCATTTT
TRBD2 TRBJ2-5 TRBV5-1 14 - CASSLAGGLPTQYF TGCGCCAGCAGCTTGGCCGGGGGACTACCGACCCAGTACTTC
- TRBJ1-3 TRBV6-5 14 - CASRWGLTGNTIYF TGTGCCAGCAGATGGGGCCTAACTGGAAACACCATATATTTT
- TRBJ2-5 TRBV6-5 12 - CASSYSGKTQYF TGTGCCAGCAGTTACAGCGGAAAGACCCAGTACTTC
- TRBJ2-1 TRBV7-8 15 once CASSRQRDNFFEQFF TGTGCCAGCAGCCGGCAACGGGACAACTTTTTTGAGCAGTTCTTC
- TRBJ1-5 TRBV6-5 14 - CASSTHISNQPQHF TGTGCCAGCAGTACACATATCAGCAATCAGCCCCAGCATTTT
- TRBJ2-1 TRBV7-3 14 - CASSVGVAENEQFF TGTGCCAGCAGCGTCGGGGTAGCTGAGAATGAGCAGTTCTTC
- TRBJ1-4 TRBV2 14 - CASSAKGWSEKLFF TGTGCCAGCAGTGCGAAGGGCTGGAGTGAAAAACTGTTTTTT
- TRBJ2-3 TRBV19 13 - CASSLRHTDTQYF TGTGCCAGTAGTCTTCGACACACAGATACGCAGTATTTT
TRBD1 TRBJ2-7 TRBV5-6 14 - CASSFRDRTYEQYF TGTGCCAGCAGCTTCCGGGACAGGACCTACGAGCAGTACTTC
- TRBJ2-3 TRBV6-6 13 - CASSYSGPDTQYF TGTGCCAGCAGTTACTCGGGGCCAGATACGCAGTATTTT
- TRBJ2-2 TRBV6-5 12 - CASSAQTGELFF TGTGCCAGCAGTGCACAGACCGGGGAGCTGTTTTTT
- TRBJ1-3 TRBV11-2 13 - CASSLGRGNTIYF TGTGCCAGCAGCTTAGGCAGGGGAAACACCATATATTTT
TRBD1 TRBJ1-6 TRBV7-9 15 - CASSLATGVNSPLHF TGTGCCAGCAGCTTAGCAACAGGGGTTAATTCACCCCTCCACTTT
- TRBJ2-7 TRBV14 15 - CATAAGEGVLYEQYF TGTGCCACCGCCGCCGGGGAAGGTGTGTTGTACGAGCAGTACTTC
- TRBJ1-2 TRBV7-9 13 - CASSSSESYGYTF TGTGCCAGCAGCTCGAGCGAGAGCTATGGCTACACCTTC
TRBD2 TRBJ2-1 TRBV2 13 once CASSEVGGGEQFF TGTGCCAGCAGTGAAGTTGGGGGGGGTGAGCAGTTCTTC
- TRBJ2-1 TRBV27 13 - CASSPALAPRGFF TGTGCCAGCAGTCCCGCGCTCGCCCCGAGGGGGTTCTTC
- TRBJ2-7 TRBV19 14 - CASSIVGSRNEQYF TGTGCCAGTAGTATCGTCGGGAGCAGGAACGAGCAGTACTTC
- TRBJ1-1 TRBV6-1 14 - CASGRGARNTEAFF TGTGCCAGCGGTCGGGGGGCCCGGAACACTGAAGCTTTCTTT
TRBD1 TRBJ2-1 TRBV10-3 13 - CATGTGLGNEQFF TGTGCCACTGGGACAGGGCTTGGGAATGAGCAGTTCTTC
TRBD1 TRBJ1-2 TRBV5-4 12 few CASSTTGNGYTF TGTGCCAGCAGTACGACAGGGAATGGCTACACCTTC